The next 9 T cell receptor beta chains were all read from a single sample in a study of response to subunit inactivated influenza vaccine. TCRdb recomputed calls from the RT-PCR reads with MiXCR, one row per CDR3 protein. Of hundreds of thousands of distinct CDR3 sequences listed, 10% to 12% are singletons. The sample was also reused in another study, on T cells expressing NK-cell markers. That paper notes: Production of TCR beta cDNA relied on 5'RACE template switching with UMIs.

The sample here was PBMCs from blood, taken on the day of vaccination. Receptors were obtained from a middle-aged man who received an inactivated influenza vaccine.

This clonotype was seen a handful of times. In DNA form, the CDR3 reads TGTGCCAGCAGCCAATCCGGGACCGTGCGCACAGATACGCAGTATTTT. Amino acid sequence: CASSQSGTVRTDTQYF. The chain recombines TRBV12-3 or TRBV12-4 with TRBJ2-3; D possibly uses TRBD1 or TRBD2 (5 bases each). The CDR3 totals 16 residues. Deletions cut 6 bases from V and 1 base from J, with 17 bases between.

V usage is TRBV28 and J usage is TRBJ2-5, with 8 nucleotides matching TRBD1. This CDR3 has 15 residues. Per germline, CDR1 MDHEN and CDR2 SYDVKM. V shed 3 bases and J 2 bases; nucleotides not matched to a gene: 5. The chain's CDR3 is CASSLARGLQETQYF. The CDR3 DNA reads TGTGCCAGCAGTTTGGCCAGGGGGCTACAAGAGACCCAGTACTTC.

The CDR3: CASSLASDNYEQYF. The DNA of the CDR3 is TGTGCCAGCAGCTTAGCGTCGGACAACTACGAGCAGTACTTC. V is TRBV7-2 and J is TRBJ2-7, with D possibly being TRBD1 (5 bases). The CDR3 runs to 14 residues. CDR1 and CDR2 (germline): SGHTA, FQGNSA. Trimming pared 0 bases from V and 3 bases from J, leaving 9 bases between.

This clonotype occurred a few times. This rearrangement joins TRBV5-8 to TRBJ1-5; a weak D match, TRBD1 (6 bases). In germline, CDR1 is SGHTS, CDR2 YDEGEE. The CDR3 is 16 amino acids. Trimming left V 0 bases short and J 3 bases short, with 13 bases between. The CDR3 nucleotides read TGTGCCAGCAGCTTGGCCAGGGGAAGGGCCAATCAGCCCCAGCATTTT. Amino acid sequence: CASSLARGRANQPQHF. Full variable domain (outside the CDR3, taken from reference TRBV5-8 and TRBJ1-5): EAGVTQSPTHLIKTRGQQATLRCSPISGHTSVYWYQQALGLGLQFLLWYDEGEERNRGNFPPRFSGRQFPNYSSELNVNALELEDSALYLCASSLARGRANQPQHFGDGTRLSIL.

The sample holds a few counts of this clonotype. The chain links TRBV7-9 to TRBJ2-5; D remains ambiguous. CDR3 size: 14 residues. Per germline, CDR1 SEHNR and CDR2 FQNEAQ (reference sequence). Trimming took off 1 base at V and 1 base at J, with 7 bases between the two ends. The CDR3 region is CASSLGDGQETQYF. Here the CDR3 DNA reads TGTGCCAGCAGCTTAGGTGACGGCCAAGAGACCCAGTACTTC.

The chain combines TRBV20-1 with TRBJ2-3; unclear D gene. The CDR3 is 18 amino acids. V lost 0 bases to trimming and J lost 0 bases, with 19 bases between them. CDR1 DFQATT and CDR2 SNEGSKA come from the germline V gene (reference sequence). The CDR3 protein is CSARDRSSLGRSTDTQYF. CDR3 coding DNA: TGCAGTGCTAGAGATAGGAGCTCCCTTGGGCGTAGCACAGATACGCAGTATTTT.

CDR3 DNA: TGTGCCATCTGGGACAGTCTACACTACGAGCAGTACTTC. Encoded protein: CAIWDSLHYEQYF. The rearrangement links TRBV10-3 to TRBJ2-7; the match to TRBD1 covers 7 bases. Germline V gene lookup returns CDR1 ENHRY and CDR2 SYGVKD. The CDR3 has 13 residues. V lost 8 bases to trimming and J lost 3 bases; unmatched junction nucleotides: 7.

This clonotype was picked up a small number of times. The chain couples TRBV5-1 to TRBJ2-3; D is unresolved. Looked up from germline, CDR1 is SGHRS and CDR2 is YFSETQ. Trimming pared 2 bases from V and 2 bases from J, leaving 15 bases between. The CDR3 extends over 16 amino acids. The CDR3 coding sequence is TGCGCCAGCAGCTTTACTCGGTTAAGAGACACAGATACGCAGTATTTT. Amino acid sequence: CASSFTRLRDTDTQYF.

This clonotype was seen more than once but under ten times. V usage is TRBV3-1 and J usage is TRBJ1-1; D gene uncertain. Germline lookup yields CDR1 LGHDT and CDR2 YNNKEL (reference sequence). Between the trimmed V and J ends, which lost 6 bases and 1 base, there was a span of 15 bases. The CDR3 sequence is 15 residues long. In DNA form, the CDR3 reads TGTGCCAGCAGTCAAACAGCGGCCCGGAACACTGAAGCTTTCTTT. Its translation is CASSQTAARNTEAFF. The entire variable domain, with the rest obtained from reference TRBV3-1 and TRBJ1-1, is as follows: DTAVSQTPKYLVTQMGNDKSIKCEQNLGHDTMYWYKQDSKKFLKIMFSYNNKELIINETVPNRFSPKSPDKAHLNLHINSLELGDSAVYFCASSQTAARNTEAFFGQGTRLTVV.